A selection of T cell receptor beta chains follows, all from one sample in a study of early T cells in non-severe SARS-CoV-2 infection. MiXCR, run by TCRdb on the 5' RACE reads, gives a single entry per CDR3 protein. The table has roughly 70,000 distinct CDR3 sequences, more than 15% seen once. Sequencing was performed on whole blood, taken at baseline. The source is an adult who was a healthcare worker with PCR-confirmed SARS-CoV-2 infection or an uninfected control (not recorded which). Both conserved end residues are part of each CDR3. D genes are given only for firm matches. Size tells how often a clone was seen (once, few, many) or the class of an expanded clone, and some rows leave it out.

clone size: -
V gene: TRBV24-1
J gene: TRBJ2-3
D gene: TRBD2
CDR3 protein: CATSEAGRSTDTQYF
CDR3 DNA: TGTGCCACCAGTGAAGCGGGAAGAAGCACAGATACGCAGTATTTT

clone size: few
V gene: TRBV3-1
J gene: TRBJ1-5
D gene: -
CDR3 protein: CASSQGMISNQPQHF
CDR3 DNA: TGTGCCAGCAGCCAAGGAATGATTAGCAATCAGCCCCAGCATTTT

clone size: few
V gene: TRBV5-5
J gene: TRBJ1-5
D gene: TRBD1
CDR3 protein: CASSLWQGDIQPQHF
CDR3 DNA: TGTGCCAGCAGCTTGTGGCAGGGGGATATTCAGCCCCAGCATTTT

clone size: few
V gene: TRBV28
J gene: TRBJ2-1
D gene: TRBD1
CDR3 protein: CASSPDRGLYNEQFF
CDR3 DNA: TGTGCCAGCAGTCCCGACAGGGGGCTTTACAATGAGCAGTTCTTC

clone size: -
V gene: TRBV5-1
J gene: TRBJ1-1
D gene: -
CDR3 protein: CASSGDTGYAEAFF
CDR3 DNA: TGCGCCAGCAGCGGGGATACAGGGTACGCTGAAGCTTTCTTT

clone size: -
V gene: TRBV20-1
J gene: TRBJ1-6
D gene: -
CDR3 protein: CSASGSSYNSPLHF
CDR3 DNA: TGCAGTGCTAGCGGGAGCTCCTATAATTCACCCCTCCACTTT

clone size: -
V gene: TRBV20-1
J gene: TRBJ2-7
D gene: -
CDR3 protein: CSARGDQSYYEQYF
CDR3 DNA: TGCAGTGCTAGGGGAGATCAATCTTACTACGAGCAGTACTTC

clone size: -
V gene: TRBV18
J gene: TRBJ2-5
D gene: -
CDR3 protein: CASSPGLTETQYF
CDR3 DNA: TGTGCCAGCTCACCTGGTCTTACGGAGACCCAGTACTTC

clone size: few
V gene: TRBV6-5
J gene: TRBJ2-1
D gene: -
CDR3 protein: CASSRDVDSYNEQFF
CDR3 DNA: TGTGCCAGCAGTAGGGACGTTGACTCCTACAATGAGCAGTTCTTC

clone size: few
V gene: TRBV12-2
J gene: TRBJ2-5
D gene: -
CDR3 protein: CASRLGLPGQEKETQYF
CDR3 DNA: TGTGCAAGTCGCTTAGGTCTTCCGGGACAGGAGAAAGAGACCCAGTACTTC

clone size: few
V gene: TRBV27
J gene: TRBJ2-3
D gene: -
CDR3 protein: CASKRQGTDTQYF
CDR3 DNA: TGTGCCAGCAAGCGTCAGGGCACAGATACGCAGTATTTT

clone size: -
V gene: TRBV12-5
J gene: TRBJ2-7
D gene: TRBD1
CDR3 protein: CASGLLPALRQGRSYEQYF
CDR3 DNA: TGTGCTAGTGGTTTGCTACCGGCTTTGCGACAGGGTCGCTCCTACGAGCAGTACTTC

clone size: -
V gene: TRBV5-1
J gene: TRBJ1-4
D gene: TRBD1
CDR3 protein: CASSLPSGTGAEKLFF
CDR3 DNA: TGCGCCAGCAGCTTGCCCTCCGGGACAGGCGCGGAAAAACTGTTTTTT

clone size: -
V gene: TRBV2
J gene: TRBJ2-7
D gene: -
CDR3 protein: CASSGAYEQYF
CDR3 DNA: TGTGCCAGCAGTGGCGCCTACGAGCAGTACTTC

clone size: few
V gene: TRBV20-1
J gene: TRBJ2-7
D gene: TRBD1
CDR3 protein: CSASETGIVYEQYF
CDR3 DNA: TGCAGTGCTTCGGAGACAGGGATTGTGTACGAGCAGTACTTC

clone size: -
V gene: TRBV12-3/TRBV12-4
J gene: TRBJ2-7
D gene: -
CDR3 protein: CASSLGGPYEQYF
CDR3 DNA: TGTGCCAGCAGTTTAGGGGGACCCTACGAGCAGTACTTC